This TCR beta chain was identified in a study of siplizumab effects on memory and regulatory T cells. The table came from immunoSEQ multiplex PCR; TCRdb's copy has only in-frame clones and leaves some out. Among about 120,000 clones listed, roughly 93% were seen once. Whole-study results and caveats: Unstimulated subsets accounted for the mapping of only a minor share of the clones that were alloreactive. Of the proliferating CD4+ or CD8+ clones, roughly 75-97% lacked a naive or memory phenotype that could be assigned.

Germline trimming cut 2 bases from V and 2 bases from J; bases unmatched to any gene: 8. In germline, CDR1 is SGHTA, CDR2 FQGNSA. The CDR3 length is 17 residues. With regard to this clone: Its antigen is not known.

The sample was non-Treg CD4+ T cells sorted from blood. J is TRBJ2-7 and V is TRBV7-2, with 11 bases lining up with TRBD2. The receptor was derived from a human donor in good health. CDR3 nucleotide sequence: TGTGCCAGCAGCTTATATTCTAGCGGGGGGACTCCCTACGAGCAGTACTTC. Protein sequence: CASSLYSSGGTPYEQYF.